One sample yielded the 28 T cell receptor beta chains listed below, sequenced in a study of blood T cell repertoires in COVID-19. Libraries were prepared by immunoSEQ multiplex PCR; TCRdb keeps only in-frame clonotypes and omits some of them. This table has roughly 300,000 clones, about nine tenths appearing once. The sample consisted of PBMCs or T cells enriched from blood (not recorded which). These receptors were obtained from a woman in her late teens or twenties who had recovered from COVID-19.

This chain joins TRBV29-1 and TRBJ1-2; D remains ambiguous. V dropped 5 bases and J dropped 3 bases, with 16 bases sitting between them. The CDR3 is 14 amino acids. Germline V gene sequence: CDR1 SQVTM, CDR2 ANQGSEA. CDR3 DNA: TGCAGCGTTAGCTCTCCGGCAGGCGACTATGGCTACACCTTC. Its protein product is CSVSSPAGDYGYTF.

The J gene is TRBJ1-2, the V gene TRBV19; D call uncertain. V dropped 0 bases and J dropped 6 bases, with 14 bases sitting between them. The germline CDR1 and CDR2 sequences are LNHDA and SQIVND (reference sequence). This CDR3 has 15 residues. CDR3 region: CASSIETGYSDGYTF. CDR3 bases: TGTGCCAGTAGTATAGAAACCGGTTATTCGGATGGCTACACCTTC.

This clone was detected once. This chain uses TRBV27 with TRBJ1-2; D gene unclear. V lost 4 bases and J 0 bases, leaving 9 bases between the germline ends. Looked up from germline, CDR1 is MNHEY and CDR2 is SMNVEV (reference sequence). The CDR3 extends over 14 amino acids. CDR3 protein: CASSSLAANYGYTF. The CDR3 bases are TGTGCCAGCAGTTCCTTGGCAGCTAACTATGGCTACACCTTC.

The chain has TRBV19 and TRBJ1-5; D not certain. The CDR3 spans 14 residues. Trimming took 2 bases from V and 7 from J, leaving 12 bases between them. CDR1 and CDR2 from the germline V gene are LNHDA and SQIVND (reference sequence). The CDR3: CASSIHSRGQPQHF. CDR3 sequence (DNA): TGTGCCAGTAGTATACATAGCAGAGGCCAGCCCCAGCATTTT.

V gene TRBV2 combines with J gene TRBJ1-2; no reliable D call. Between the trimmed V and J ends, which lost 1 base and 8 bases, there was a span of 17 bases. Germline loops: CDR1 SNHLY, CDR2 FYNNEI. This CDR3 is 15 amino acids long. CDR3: CASSEVGSPLGGYTF. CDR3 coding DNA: TGTGCCAGCAGTGAAGTGGGGAGTCCTCTCGGAGGCTACACCTTC.

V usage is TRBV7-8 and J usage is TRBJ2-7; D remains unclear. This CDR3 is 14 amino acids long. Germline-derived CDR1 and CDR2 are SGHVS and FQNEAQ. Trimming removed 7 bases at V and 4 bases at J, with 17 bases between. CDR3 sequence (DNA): TGTGCCAGCACCTCTGAGAAGACCGGGTACGAGCAGTACTTC. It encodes CASTSEKTGYEQYF. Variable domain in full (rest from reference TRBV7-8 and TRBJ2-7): GAGVSQSPRYKVAKRGQDVALRCDPISGHVSLFWYQQALGQGPEFLTYFQNEAQLDKSGLPSDRFFAERPEGSVSTLKIQRTQQEDSAVYLCASTSEKTGYEQYFGPGTRLTVT.

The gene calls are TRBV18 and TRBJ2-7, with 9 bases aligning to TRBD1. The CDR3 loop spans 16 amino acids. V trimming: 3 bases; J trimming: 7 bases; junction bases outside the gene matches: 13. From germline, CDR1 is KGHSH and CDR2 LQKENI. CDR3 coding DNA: TGTGCCAGCTCACCCTCCGAGGGACAGGGTTCGTGGGAGCAGTACTTC. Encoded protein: CASSPSEGQGSWEQYF.

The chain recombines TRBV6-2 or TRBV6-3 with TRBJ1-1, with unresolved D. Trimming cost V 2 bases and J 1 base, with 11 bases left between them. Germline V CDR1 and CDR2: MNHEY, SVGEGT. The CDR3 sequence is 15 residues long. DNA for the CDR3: TGTGCCAGCAGTTACCCGGACTGGGGGAACACTGAAGCTTTCTTT. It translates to CASSYPDWGNTEAFF.

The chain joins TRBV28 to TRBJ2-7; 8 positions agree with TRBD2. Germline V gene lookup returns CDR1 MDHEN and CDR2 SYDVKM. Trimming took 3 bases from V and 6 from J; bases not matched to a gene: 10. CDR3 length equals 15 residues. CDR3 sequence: CASSFGLAGSGEQYF. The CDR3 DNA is TGTGCCAGCAGTTTTGGACTAGCTGGAAGCGGCGAGCAGTACTTC.

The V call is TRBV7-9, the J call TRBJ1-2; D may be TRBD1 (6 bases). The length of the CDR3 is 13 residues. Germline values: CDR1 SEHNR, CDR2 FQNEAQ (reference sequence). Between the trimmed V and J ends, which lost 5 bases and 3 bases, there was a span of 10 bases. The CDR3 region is CASSRQEDYGYTF. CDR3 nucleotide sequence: TGTGCCAGCAGCCGACAGGAAGACTATGGCTACACCTTC.

Here the CDR3 reads CASSPAGSYNSPLHF. The CDR3 DNA reads as TGTGCCAGCTCACCCGCAGGGTCCTATAATTCACCCCTCCACTTT. This chain connects TRBV18 to TRBJ1-6; the D gene is possibly TRBD1 (5 bases). Trimming removed 3 bases from V and 1 base from J, with 7 bases in between. Germline V gene data show CDR1 as KGHSH and CDR2 as LQKENI. The CDR3 has 15 amino acids.

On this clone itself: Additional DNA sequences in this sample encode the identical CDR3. CDR3 coding DNA: TGTGCCAGCAACCCGACAGGGGGCGAGACCCAGTACTTC. It translates to CASNPTGGETQYF. The gene calls are TRBV6-5 and TRBJ2-5, with 10 bases fitting TRBD1. CDR1 and CDR2 from the germline V gene are MNHEY and SVGAGI. Trimming cost V 7 bases and J 5 bases; bases outside gene matches: 4. The CDR3 has 13 residues.

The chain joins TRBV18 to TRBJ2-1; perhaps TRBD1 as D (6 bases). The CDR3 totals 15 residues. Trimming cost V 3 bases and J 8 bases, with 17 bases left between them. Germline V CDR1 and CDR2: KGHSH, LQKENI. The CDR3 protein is CASSPPSSGADEQFF. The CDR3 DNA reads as TGTGCCAGCTCACCTCCTTCTTCAGGGGCGGATGAGCAGTTCTTC.

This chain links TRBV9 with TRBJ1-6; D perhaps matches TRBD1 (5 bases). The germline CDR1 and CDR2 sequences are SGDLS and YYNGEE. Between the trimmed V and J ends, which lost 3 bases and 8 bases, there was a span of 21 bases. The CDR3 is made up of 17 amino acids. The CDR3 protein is CASSALLPGREDSPLHF. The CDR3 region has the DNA TGTGCCAGCAGCGCTCTCCTCCCCGGCAGGGAGGATTCACCCCTCCACTTT.

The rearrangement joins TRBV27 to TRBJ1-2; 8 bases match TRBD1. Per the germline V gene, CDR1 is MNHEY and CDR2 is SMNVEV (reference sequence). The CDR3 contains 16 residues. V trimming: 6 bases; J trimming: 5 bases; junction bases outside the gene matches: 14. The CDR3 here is CASSPGQGPSLYGYTF. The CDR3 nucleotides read TGTGCCAGCAGCCCCGGACAGGGCCCCAGCCTTTATGGCTACACCTTC.

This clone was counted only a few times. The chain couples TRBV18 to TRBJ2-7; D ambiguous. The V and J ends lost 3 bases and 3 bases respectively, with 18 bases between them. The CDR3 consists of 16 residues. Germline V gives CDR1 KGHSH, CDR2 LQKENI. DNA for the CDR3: TGTGCCAGCTCACCGATCCCATCCATCACTGGCTACGAGCAGTACTTC. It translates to CASSPIPSITGYEQYF.

The CDR3 nucleotides read TGTGCCAGCAGCTTAACCCCGGGAGGGTACTCTGGGGCCAACGTCCTGACTTTC. It yields the protein CASSLTPGGYSGANVLTF. The chain uses TRBV7-3 and TRBJ2-6, with 8 positions matching TRBD2. The CDR3 length is 18 residues. Germline V CDR1 and CDR2: SGHTA, FQGTGA. Trimming at V came to 0 bases and at J to 0 bases, leaving 4 bases not matched to a gene.

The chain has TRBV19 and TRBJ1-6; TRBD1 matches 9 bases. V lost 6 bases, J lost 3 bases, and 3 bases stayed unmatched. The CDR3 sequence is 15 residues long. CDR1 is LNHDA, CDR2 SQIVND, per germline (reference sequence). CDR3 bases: TGTGCCAGTAGAGACAGGGGGGGCTATAATTCACCCCTCCACTTT. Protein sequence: CASRDRGGYNSPLHF.

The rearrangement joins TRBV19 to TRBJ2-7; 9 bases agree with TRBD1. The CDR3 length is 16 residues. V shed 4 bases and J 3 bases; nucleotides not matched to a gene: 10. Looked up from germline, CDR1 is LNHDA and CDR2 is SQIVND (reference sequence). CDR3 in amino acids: CASSTAGGQGVYEQYF. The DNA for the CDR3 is TGTGCCAGTAGTACCGCAGGGGGACAGGGAGTCTACGAGCAGTACTTC.

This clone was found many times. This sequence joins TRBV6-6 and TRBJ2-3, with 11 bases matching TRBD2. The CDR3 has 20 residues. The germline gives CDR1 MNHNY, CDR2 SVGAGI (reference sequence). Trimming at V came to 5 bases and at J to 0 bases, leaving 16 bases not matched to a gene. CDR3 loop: CASSQTLLAGGHSSTDTQYF. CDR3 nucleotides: TGTGCCAGCAGTCAAACTCTCCTAGCGGGGGGACACTCTAGCACAGATACGCAGTATTTT.

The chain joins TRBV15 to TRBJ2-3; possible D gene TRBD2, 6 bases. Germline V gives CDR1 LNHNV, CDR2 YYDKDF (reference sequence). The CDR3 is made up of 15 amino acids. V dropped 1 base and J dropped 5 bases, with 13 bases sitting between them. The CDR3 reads CATSRARGEQDTQYF. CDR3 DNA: TGTGCCACCAGCAGAGCTCGCGGGGAACAAGATACGCAGTATTTT.

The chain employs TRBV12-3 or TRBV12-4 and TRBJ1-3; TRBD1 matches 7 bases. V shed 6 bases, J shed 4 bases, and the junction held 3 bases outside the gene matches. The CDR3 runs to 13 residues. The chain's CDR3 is CASRTGAGNTIYF. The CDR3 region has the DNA TGTGCCAGCAGAACAGGGGCCGGAAACACCATATATTTT.

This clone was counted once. The CDR3 reads CASRRVAAAPRLEQYF. CDR3 DNA: TGTGCCAGCAGGAGGGTCGCGGCAGCCCCTCGTCTCGAGCAGTACTTC. The rearrangement links TRBV27 to TRBJ2-7; D might be TRBD2 (5 bases). The CDR3 is 16 residues long. Germline CDR1 and CDR2: MNHEY and SMNVEV (reference sequence). The V end was cut by 6 bases, the J end by 6 bases, with 24 bases between.

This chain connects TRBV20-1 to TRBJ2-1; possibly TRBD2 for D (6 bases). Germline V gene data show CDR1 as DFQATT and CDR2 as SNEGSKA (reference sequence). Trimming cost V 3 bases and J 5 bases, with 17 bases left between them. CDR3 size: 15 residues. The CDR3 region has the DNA TGCAGTGCTAGTACGGGAGTGGGATTGGACAATGAGCAGTTCTTC. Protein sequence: CSASTGVGLDNEQFF.

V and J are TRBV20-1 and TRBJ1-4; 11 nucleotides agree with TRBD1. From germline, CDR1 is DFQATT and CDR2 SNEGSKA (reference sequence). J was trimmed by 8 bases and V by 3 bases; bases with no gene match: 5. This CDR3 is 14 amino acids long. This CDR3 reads CSASDGTGGEKLFF. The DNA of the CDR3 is TGCAGTGCTAGTGACGGGACAGGGGGGGAAAAACTGTTTTTT.

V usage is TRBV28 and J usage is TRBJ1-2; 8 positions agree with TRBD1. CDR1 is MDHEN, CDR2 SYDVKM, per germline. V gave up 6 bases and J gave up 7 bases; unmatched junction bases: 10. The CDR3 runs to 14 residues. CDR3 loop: CASSTGQGRGGYTF. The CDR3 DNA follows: TGTGCCAGCAGCACCGGACAGGGCAGGGGTGGCTACACCTTC.

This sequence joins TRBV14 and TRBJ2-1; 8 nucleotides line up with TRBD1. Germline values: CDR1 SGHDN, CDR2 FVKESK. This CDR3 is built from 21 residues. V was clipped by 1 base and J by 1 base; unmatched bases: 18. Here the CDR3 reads CASSQVKLWRTGTGSYNEQFF. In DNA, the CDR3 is TGTGCCAGCAGCCAAGTAAAATTGTGGAGGACCGGGACAGGATCCTACAATGAGCAGTTCTTC.

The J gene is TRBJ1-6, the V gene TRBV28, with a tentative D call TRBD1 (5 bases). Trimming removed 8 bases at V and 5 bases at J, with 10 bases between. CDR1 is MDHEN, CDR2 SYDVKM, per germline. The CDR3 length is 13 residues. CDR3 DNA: TGTGCCAGCGGCGGCAGGGATAATTCACCCCTCCACTTT. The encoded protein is CASGGRDNSPLHF.